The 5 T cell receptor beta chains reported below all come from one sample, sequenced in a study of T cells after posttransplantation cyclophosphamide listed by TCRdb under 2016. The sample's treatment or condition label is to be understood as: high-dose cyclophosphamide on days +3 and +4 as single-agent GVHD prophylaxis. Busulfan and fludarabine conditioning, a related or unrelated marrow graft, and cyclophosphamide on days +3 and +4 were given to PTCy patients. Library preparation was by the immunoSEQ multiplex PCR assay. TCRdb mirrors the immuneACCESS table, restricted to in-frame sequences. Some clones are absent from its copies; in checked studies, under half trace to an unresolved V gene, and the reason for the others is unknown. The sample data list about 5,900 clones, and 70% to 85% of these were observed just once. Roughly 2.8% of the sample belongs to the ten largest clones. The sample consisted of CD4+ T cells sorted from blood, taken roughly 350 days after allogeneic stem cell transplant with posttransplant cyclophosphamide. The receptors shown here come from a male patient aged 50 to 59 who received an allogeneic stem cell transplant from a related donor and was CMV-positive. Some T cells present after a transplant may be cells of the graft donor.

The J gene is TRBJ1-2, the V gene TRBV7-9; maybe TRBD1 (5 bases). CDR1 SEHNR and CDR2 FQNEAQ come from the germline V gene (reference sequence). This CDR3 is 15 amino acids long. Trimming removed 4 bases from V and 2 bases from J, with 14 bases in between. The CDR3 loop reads CASSSPGAGNYGYTF. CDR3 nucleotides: TGTGCCAGCAGCTCCCCGGGAGCAGGGAACTATGGCTACACCTTC.

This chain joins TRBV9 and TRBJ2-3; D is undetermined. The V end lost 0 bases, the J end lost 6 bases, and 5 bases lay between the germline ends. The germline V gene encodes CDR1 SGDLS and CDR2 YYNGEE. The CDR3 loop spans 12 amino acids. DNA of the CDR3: TGTGCCAGCAGCGTAGCAGGTGATACGCAGTATTTT. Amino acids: CASSVAGDTQYF.

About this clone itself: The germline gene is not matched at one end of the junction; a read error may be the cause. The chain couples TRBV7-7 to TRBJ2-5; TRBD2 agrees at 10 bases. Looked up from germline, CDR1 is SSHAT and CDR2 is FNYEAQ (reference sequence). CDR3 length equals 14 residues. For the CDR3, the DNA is TGTGCTAGCAGCCTGGGACTAGCGACCCAGGCCCAGTACTTC. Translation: CASSLGLATQAQYF.

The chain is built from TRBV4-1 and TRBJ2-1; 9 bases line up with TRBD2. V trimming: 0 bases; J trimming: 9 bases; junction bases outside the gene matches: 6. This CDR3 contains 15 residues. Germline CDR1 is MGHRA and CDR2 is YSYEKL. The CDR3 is CASSQDLAGFSEQFF. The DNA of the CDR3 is TGCGCCAGCAGCCAAGACCTAGCGGGGTTTAGTGAGCAGTTCTTC.

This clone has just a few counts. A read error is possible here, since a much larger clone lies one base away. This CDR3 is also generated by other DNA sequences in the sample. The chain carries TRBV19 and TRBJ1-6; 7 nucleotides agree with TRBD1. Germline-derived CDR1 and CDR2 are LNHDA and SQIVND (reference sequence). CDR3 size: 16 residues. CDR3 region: CASCSTGITYNSPLHF. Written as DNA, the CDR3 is TGTGCCAGTTGTTCGACAGGGATCACCTATAATTCCCCCCTCCACTTT.